Listed here is a single TCR beta chain. Its antigen remains unknown. This sample is drawn from a study of cytomegalovirus exposure and HLA in healthy donors. V was cut by 4 bases and J by 8 bases, with 18 bases left in between. The germline V gene encodes CDR1 MNHEY and CDR2 SVGAGI. This CDR3 comprises 15 residues. A multiplex PCR was run with 60 Vbeta primers and 13 Jbeta primers. Sequenced by immunoSEQ multiplex PCR; TCRdb stores in-frame clones only, minus some. There are 120,000 or so clones in the sample; 75% to 85% occur only once, and around 9.1% lies in the top ten. General study results and limits: Certain indistinguishable V segments, among them TRBV6-2 and TRBV6-3, were excluded. In an earlier analysis, productive rearrangement rates for most beta V segments clustered near 90% or 30%.

This rearrangement joins TRBV6-5 to TRBJ2-1, with D perhaps TRBD2 (5 bases). This sequence was found in a woman aged 45-65 years in good health and CMV-seropositive. Sequencing was performed on PBMCs. CDR3 nucleotide sequence: TGTGCCAGCAGTTTGGTCCAGGTAGGGAGCGATGAGCAGTTCTTC. Translation: CASSLVQVGSDEQFF.